The 4 T cell receptor beta chains in this list originate from one sample, sequenced in a study of tumor-infiltrating lymphocytes in primary liver carcinoma. A primer matching the constant region was used to make TCR beta cDNA from approximately 520 ng of total RNA. Three nested multiplex PCR rounds, a slightly modified ARM-PCR method, built the TCR beta libraries. TRBV1-TRBV30 forward primers paired with a C-beta reverse primer drove the first two PCR rounds, roughly 10 cycles each. Each CDR3 protein is one row after TCRdb ran MiXCR on the multiplex PCR reads. Counted here are around 120,000 distinct CDR3 sequences, about 68% occurring once; the ten biggest clones make up around 9%. Unsorted bulk tissue of about 20-32 mg yielded co-extracted RNA and DNA. Sequences were obtained from liver tumor tissue from sampling region 1. This sample's subset: tumor region T1, superior pole. These receptors came from a woman between 55 and 75 years old with primary liver carcinoma and hepatitis B virus infection.

The genes are TRBV7-3 and TRBJ2-3, with 8 bases that match TRBD1. This CDR3 has 12 amino acids. J gave up 13 bases and V 5 bases, and 8 bases lay outside the gene matches. CDR1 is SGHTA, CDR2 FQGTGA, per germline. The CDR3: CASSIDRGSKYF. Written as DNA, the CDR3 is TGTGCCAGCAGCATTGACAGGGGATCGAAGTATTTT.

Notes on this clonotype: The junction departs from germline at one end; a sequencing error may be responsible. The genes are TRBV7-9 and TRBJ1-6; D is perhaps TRBD1 (5 bases). CDR1 is SEHNR, CDR2 FQNEAQ, per germline (reference sequence). This CDR3 spans 16 amino acids. The CDR3 loop reads CVSSLQRGYNNSPLHF. The CDR3 bases are TGTGTCAGCAGCCTCCAAAGGGGATATAATAATTCACCCCTCCACTTT.

Details on this clonotype: At one end the junction does not follow the germline gene, possibly because of a read error. The genes are TRBV12-3 or TRBV12-4 and TRBJ2-2; D is perhaps TRBD2 (5 bases). The CDR3 runs to 12 residues. The CDR3 DNA reads as TGTGCCAGTAAGCGGAACACCGAGGAGCTGTTTTTT. Its protein is CASKRNTEELFF.

This CDR3 reads CASSSRSGKLGYGYTF. As DNA, the CDR3 is TGTGCCAGCAGTTCTCGATCGGGAAAACTGGGCTATGGCTACACCTTC. This chain links TRBV28 with TRBJ1-2; no clear D. The CDR3 has 16 amino acids. Trimming cost V 4 bases and J 4 bases, with 19 bases left between them. Germline-derived CDR1 and CDR2 are MDHEN and SYDVKM.